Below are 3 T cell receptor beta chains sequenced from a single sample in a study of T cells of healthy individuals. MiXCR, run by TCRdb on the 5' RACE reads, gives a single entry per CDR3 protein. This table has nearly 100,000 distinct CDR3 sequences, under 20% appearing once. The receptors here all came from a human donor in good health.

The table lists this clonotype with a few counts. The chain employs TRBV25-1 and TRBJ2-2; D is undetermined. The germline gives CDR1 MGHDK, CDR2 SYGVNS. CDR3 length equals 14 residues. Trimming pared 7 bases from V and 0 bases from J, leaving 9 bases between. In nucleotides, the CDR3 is TGTGCCAGCACCCGGCACCCGAACACCGGGGAGCTGTTTTTT. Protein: CASTRHPNTGELFF.

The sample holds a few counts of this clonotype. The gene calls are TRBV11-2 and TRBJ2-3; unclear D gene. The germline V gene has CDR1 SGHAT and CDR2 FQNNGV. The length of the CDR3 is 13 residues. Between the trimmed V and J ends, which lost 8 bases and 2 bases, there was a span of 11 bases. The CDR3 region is CASFGLNTDTQYF. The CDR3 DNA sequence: TGTGCCAGCTTCGGGTTGAACACAGATACGCAGTATTTT.

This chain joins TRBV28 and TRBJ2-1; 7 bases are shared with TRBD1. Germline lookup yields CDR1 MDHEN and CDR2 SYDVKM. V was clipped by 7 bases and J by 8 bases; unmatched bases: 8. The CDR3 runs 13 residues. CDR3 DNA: TGTGCCAGCAACCCGACAGGGTTCGATGAGCAGTTCTTC. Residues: CASNPTGFDEQFF.